A single sample gave rise to the 28 T cell receptor beta chains below, sequenced in a study of cytomegalovirus exposure and HLA in healthy donors. In the PCR, 60 Vbeta and 13 Jbeta primers were used. Assay used: immunoSEQ multiplex PCR; TCRdb lists only in-frame clones, some missing. The sample yields some 150,000 clones, approximately 72% seen once. Sequenced material: PBMCs. The receptors were gathered from a man younger than 35 in good health and CMV-seronegative.

The chain joins TRBV6-1 to TRBJ2-7, with D maybe TRBD1 (5 bases). V was clipped by 2 bases and J by 6 bases, with 11 bases between them. This CDR3 spans 13 amino acids. The germline V gene has CDR1 MNHNS and CDR2 SASEGT. Here the CDR3 DNA reads TGTGCCAGCAGTGAACCTATCGACAGCGAGCAGTACGTC. As protein: CASSEPIDSEQYV.

The chain joins TRBV6-5 to TRBJ2-3; weak D call: TRBD1 (6 bases). Germline CDR1 reads MNHEY; CDR2 reads SVGAGI. The CDR3 is 15 residues long. Deletions cut 2 bases from V and 3 bases from J, with 12 bases between. The chain's CDR3 is CASSYGTGLTDTQYF. Here the CDR3 DNA reads TGTGCCAGCAGTTACGGTACAGGGTTGACAGATACGCAGTATTTT.

The gene calls are TRBV30 and TRBJ1-2; D is perhaps TRBD1 (5 bases). V shed 3 bases and J shed 2 bases, with 13 bases lying between them. The CDR3 sequence is 14 residues long. Per the germline V gene, CDR1 is GTSNPN and CDR2 is SVGIG (reference sequence). The DNA for the CDR3 is TGTGCCTGGAGGATCGCAGGGAAGAACTATGGCTACACCTTC. Translating gives CAWRIAGKNYGYTF.

V and J are TRBV9 and TRBJ1-1; D might be TRBD1 (6 bases). The germline V gene encodes CDR1 SGDLS and CDR2 YYNGEE. Trimming cost V 5 bases and J 0 bases, with 17 bases left between them. The CDR3 is 16 amino acids. CDR3 in DNA: TGTGCCAGCAGTGGGAGGGGGTACCCCCTGAACACTGAAGCTTTCTTT. Translation: CASSGRGYPLNTEAFF.

This clone was counted a single time. The chain couples TRBV4-3 to TRBJ1-1, with a possible D match to TRBD1 (5 bases). This CDR3 has 20 residues. CDR1 and CDR2 (germline): LGHNA, YSLEER. V lost 4 bases, J lost 4 bases, and 31 bases lay in between. The CDR3 sequence is CASSRERVGRVGLASTEAFF. CDR3 in DNA: TGCGCCAGCAGCCGCGAAAGGGTGGGCAGGGTGGGATTAGCAAGCACTGAAGCTTTCTTT.

This clone appeared a few times. This sequence joins TRBV7-6 and TRBJ2-7; 12 nucleotides agree with TRBD2. Trimming removed 5 bases from V and 2 bases from J; junction bases left unmatched: 13. The length of the CDR3 is 18 residues. CDR1 is SGHVS and CDR2 is FNYEAQ in the germline V gene. The CDR3 sequence is CASSPHLGTSGPTYEQYF. The CDR3 nucleotides are TGTGCCAGCAGCCCGCACCTCGGGACTAGCGGGCCTACCTACGAGCAGTACTTC.

The chain links TRBV9 to TRBJ2-4; the D is unclear. In germline, CDR1 is SGDLS, CDR2 YYNGEE. V lost 0 bases and J 0 bases, leaving 10 bases between the germline ends. This CDR3 has 16 amino acids. CDR3 DNA sequence: TGTGCCAGCAGCGTAGTTTCGGGTCTAGCCAAAAACATTCAGTACTTC. As protein: CASSVVSGLAKNIQYF. The whole variable domain, remainder taken from reference TRBV9 and TRBJ2-4, is DSGVTQTPKHLITATGQRVTLRCSPRSGDLSVYWYQQSLDQGLQFLIQYYNGEERAKGNILERFSAQQFPDLHSELNLSSLELGDSALYFCASSVVSGLAKNIQYFGAGTRLSVL.

This clone came up a few times. The chain joins TRBV6-5 to TRBJ2-3, with 12 bases identical to TRBD2. In germline, CDR1 is MNHEY, CDR2 SVGAGI. CDR3 size: 15 residues. Germline trimming cut 7 bases from V and 3 bases from J; bases unmatched to any gene: 5. In nucleotides, the CDR3 is TGTGCCAGCATTGGACTAGCGGGGACTACAGATACGCAGTATTTT. It translates to CASIGLAGTTDTQYF.

The V call is TRBV6-1, the J call TRBJ1-4; the D gene is possibly TRBD1 (5 bases). This CDR3 contains 15 residues. Germline loops: CDR1 MNHNS, CDR2 SASEGT. Trimming cost V 7 bases and J 3 bases, with 15 bases left between them. The CDR3 protein is CASISRGGSNEKLFF. In DNA, the CDR3 is TGTGCCAGCATTTCAAGGGGCGGATCTAATGAAAAACTGTTTTTT.

Written as DNA, the CDR3 is TGCGCCAGCAGCCCGGGGGCGGGGGACTCTTACGAGCAGTACGTC. Translated: CASSPGAGDSYEQYV. The chain uses TRBV5-1 and TRBJ2-7; D may be TRBD2 (7 bases). V dropped 4 bases and J dropped 4 bases, with 18 bases sitting between them. Germline CDR1 and CDR2: SGHRS and YFSETQ. The CDR3 is 15 residues long.

This sequence joins TRBV27 and TRBJ2-5, with 11 positions matching TRBD2. The CDR3 totals 17 residues. CDR1 and CDR2 from the germline V gene are MNHEY and SMNVEV (reference sequence). V gave up 2 bases and J gave up 5 bases; unmatched junction bases: 10. CDR3 sequence (DNA): TGTGCCAGCAGTTTAGAGGCTAGCGGGGGGCTGGAGGAGACCCAGTACTTC. Its protein product is CASSLEASGGLEETQYF.

The rearrangement uses TRBV7-9 and TRBJ2-7; no firm D call. The CDR3 is 13 residues long. Trimming removed 4 bases from V and 6 bases from J, with 13 bases in between. The germline CDR1 and CDR2 sequences are SEHNR and FQNEAQ (reference sequence). CDR3 coding DNA: TGTGCCAGCAGCTCAAATCTCCAGTCCGAGCAGTACTTC. This sequence encodes CASSSNLQSEQYF.

The rearrangement joins TRBV27 to TRBJ2-1; 12 bases fit TRBD2. The ends lost 4 bases at V and 1 base at J; junction bases unmatched: 2. This CDR3 has 16 amino acids. Germline V gene sequence: CDR1 MNHEY, CDR2 SMNVEV (reference sequence). The CDR3 DNA sequence: TGTGCCAGCAGTTCTAGCGGGGGGGTATCCTACAATGAGCAGTTCTTC. The encoded protein is CASSSSGGVSYNEQFF.

The chain is built from TRBV11-2 and TRBJ2-1; no definite D call. CDR3 length: 13 residues. Per germline, CDR1 SGHAT and CDR2 FQNNGV. Trimming stripped 1 base from V and 7 bases from J, with 8 bases between. CDR3: CASSLGPTNEQFF. The CDR3, as DNA: TGTGCCAGCAGCTTAGGGCCCACGAATGAGCAGTTCTTC.

The chain carries TRBV7-8 and TRBJ2-5; 9 nucleotides agree with TRBD1. Germline V gene sequence: CDR1 SGHVS, CDR2 FQNEAQ. Trimming cost V 5 bases and J 6 bases; bases outside gene matches: 10. The CDR3 has 15 amino acids. The CDR3 nucleotides are TGTGCCAGCAGCCCTTATACAGGGGGCGGCCAGACCCAGTACTTC. Its translation: CASSPYTGGGQTQYF.

The rearrangement uses TRBV5-1 and TRBJ2-7; D unclear. CDR3 length: 13 amino acids. Deletions cut 0 bases from V and 0 bases from J, with 4 bases between. Germline CDR1 is SGHRS and CDR2 is YFSETQ. The CDR3 is CASSLGSSYEQYV. The CDR3 DNA reads TGCGCCAGCAGCTTGGGGAGCTCCTACGAGCAGTACGTC.

The chain employs TRBV5-5 and TRBJ2-5; D may be TRBD2 (5 bases). Germline CDR1 and CDR2: SGHKS and YYEKEE (reference sequence). V lost 1 base and J 5 bases, leaving 15 bases between the germline ends. The CDR3 totals 15 residues. The DNA of the CDR3 is TGTGCCAGCAGCTTGAGTAACACTCCGGGGGAGACCCAGTACTTC. It codes for CASSLSNTPGETQYF.

The sample holds one count of this clone. The gene calls are TRBV29-1 and TRBJ2-2; D might be TRBD2 (5 bases). Trimming took off 4 bases at V and 1 base at J, with 13 bases between the two ends. Germline assignment: CDR1 SQVTM and CDR2 ANQGSEA. The CDR3 is made up of 15 amino acids. The CDR3 loop is CSVVNAGLNTGELFF. CDR3 in DNA: TGCAGCGTTGTAAACGCGGGCTTGAACACCGGGGAGCTGTTTTTT.

This clone was picked up a small number of times. The chain carries TRBV5-1 and TRBJ2-3, with D maybe TRBD1 (6 bases). Trimming shortened V by 5 bases and J by 0 bases, and 13 bases separated the two germline ends. CDR1 is SGHRS and CDR2 is YFSETQ in the germline V gene. The CDR3 loop spans 15 amino acids. The CDR3 DNA sequence: TGCGCCAGCAGAAGACAGGTTTCTAGCACAGATACGCAGTATTTT. Translating gives CASRRQVSSTDTQYF.

The rearrangement uses TRBV5-1 and TRBJ1-1, with 8 bases fitting TRBD1. The CDR3 consists of 14 residues. The germline gives CDR1 SGHRS, CDR2 YFSETQ. The ends lost 2 bases at V and 4 bases at J; junction bases unmatched: 4. The CDR3 DNA reads TGCGCCAGCAGCTTACCGGACAGGGTCACTGAAGCTTTCTTT. The encoded protein is CASSLPDRVTEAFF.

This clone was detected only a few times. The rearrangement uses TRBV18 and TRBJ1-5; D is ambiguous. In germline, CDR1 is KGHSH, CDR2 LQKENI. There are 15 residues in the CDR3. V was pared by 2 bases and J by 4 bases, with 12 bases between. The CDR3 is CASSPSVFQNQPQHF. The CDR3 region has the DNA TGTGCCAGCTCACCATCGGTTTTCCAAAATCAGCCCCAGCATTTT.

This clone was detected only once. The rearrangement links TRBV4-2 to TRBJ2-1; the match to TRBD2 covers 13 bases. CDR3 size: 17 residues. Germline CDR1 LGHNA, CDR2 YNFKEQ. The junction had 6 bases not matched to a gene; V was cut back by 1 base and J by 6 bases. The DNA for the CDR3 is TGTGCCAGCAGCCAAGTTGAGGGACTAGCGGGATCCAATGAGCAGTTCTTC. Its translation: CASSQVEGLAGSNEQFF.

This chain connects TRBV6-5 to TRBJ2-7; D possibly corresponds to TRBD1 (5 bases). The V gene lost 0 bases and the J gene lost 3 bases, with 12 bases spanning the gap. CDR1 and CDR2 (germline): MNHEY, SVGAGI. The CDR3 is 15 residues long. The CDR3 region is CASSYSLAGNYEQYF. The CDR3 coding sequence is TGTGCCAGCAGTTACTCGTTGGCAGGGAACTACGAGCAGTACTTC.

This clone has just one count. The chain carries TRBV5-6 and TRBJ1-1, with 8 bases identical to TRBD1. V lost 7 bases and J lost 3; bases outside the gene matches: 5. Germline V CDR1 and CDR2: SGHDT, YYEEEE. This CDR3 has 13 amino acids. DNA for the CDR3: TGTGCCAGCGGGGGACAGGAGGACACTGAAGCTTTCTTT. Translating it yields CASGGQEDTEAFF.

V and J are TRBV19 and TRBJ2-7, with D possibly TRBD2 on 5 matching bases. The ends were cut back, 6 bases at V and 7 bases at J, with 13 bases in the middle. Germline lookup yields CDR1 LNHDA and CDR2 SQIVND (reference sequence). The CDR3 is made up of 12 amino acids. Written as DNA, the CDR3 is TGTGCCAGTAGCAATTTCTCGGGGGAGCAGTACTTC. It is translated as CASSNFSGEQYF.

Comments on this clone: A junction end diverges from the germline sequence, so it may reflect a read error. The chain links TRBV6-6 to TRBJ2-6; D might be TRBD1 (5 bases). The CDR3 spans 12 residues. CDR1 and CDR2 from the germline V gene are MNHNY and SVGAGI (reference sequence). CDR3 loop: CASRYGANGLTF. As DNA, the CDR3 is TGTGCCAGCCGTTATGGGGCCAACGGCCTGACTTTC.

The rearrangement joins TRBV11-2 to TRBJ2-7, with 9 bases matching TRBD1. The CDR3 consists of 15 residues. Unmatched junction bases numbered 11, after V lost 5 bases and J lost 6 bases. The germline gives CDR1 SGHAT, CDR2 FQNNGV. The CDR3 loop is CASSSPRDREGEQYF. In DNA form, the CDR3 reads TGTGCCAGCAGCAGCCCCCGGGACAGGGAGGGCGAGCAGTACTTC.

This chain links TRBV19 with TRBJ1-3, with 8 bases identical to TRBD1. Germline V lookup: CDR1 LNHDA, CDR2 SQIVND (reference sequence). The ends lost 5 bases at V and 0 bases at J; junction bases unmatched: 12. The CDR3 length is 18 residues. The CDR3, as DNA: TGTGCCAGTAGTGAGACAGGGGACCTAAGGAACTCTGGAAACACCATATATTTT. It encodes CASSETGDLRNSGNTIYF.